This is a list of T cell receptor beta chains from one sample in a study of blood T cells in healthy people across ages. Each CDR3 protein is one row after TCRdb ran MiXCR on the 5' RACE reads. The data contain roughly 1.7 million distinct CDR3 sequences, 30% to 40% of them singletons. Sequenced: blood. Receptor source: a woman aged 30 to 39 in good health. CDR3s include the opening cysteine and the closing phenylalanine or tryptophan. The order of the fields is V gene, clone size, J gene, D gene, CDR3 protein, CDR3 DNA. The D gene is left open where the match is weak. Size is stated for part of the rows, as once, few or many counts, or as a class when the clone is expanded.

V: TRBV27; size: -; J: TRBJ2-1; D: -; CDR3: CASSGDPNEQFF; DNA: TGTGCCAGCAGTGGTGACCCCAATGAGCAGTTCTTC
V: TRBV3-1; size: -; J: TRBJ2-5; D: -; CDR3: CASTEGVRQETQYF; DNA: TGTGCCAGCACCGAGGGGGTCCGGCAAGAGACCCAGTACTTC
V: TRBV27; size: few; J: TRBJ2-7; D: -; CDR3: CASSLQQGSEQYF; DNA: TGTGCCAGCAGTTTACAACAGGGTAGCGAGCAGTACTTC
V: TRBV7-2; size: few; J: TRBJ2-1; D: -; CDR3: CASSLDPKRYNEQFF; DNA: TGTGCCAGCAGCTTAGACCCCAAACGCTACAATGAGCAGTTCTTC
V: TRBV7-6; size: -; J: TRBJ1-2; D: TRBD1; CDR3: CASSNTLGTATVNYGYTF; DNA: TGTGCCAGCAGTAACACCTTAGGGACAGCAACAGTTAACTATGGCTACACCTTC
V: TRBV27; size: many; J: TRBJ2-3; D: -; CDR3: CASSLFSSTDTQYF; DNA: TGTGCCAGCAGTTTATTCTCTAGCACAGATACGCAGTATTTT
V: TRBV3-1; size: many; J: TRBJ2-5; D: -; CDR3: CASSQRGLQETQYF; DNA: TGTGCCAGCAGCCAGAGGGGATTACAAGAGACCCAGTACTTC
V: TRBV28; size: -; J: TRBJ2-7; D: TRBD1; CDR3: CASSQTTGGYEQYF; DNA: TGTGCCAGCAGTCAAACGACAGGGGGCTACGAGCAGTACTTC
V: TRBV13; size: -; J: TRBJ1-5; D: -; CDR3: CASSLRTAVHQPQHF; DNA: TGTGCCAGCAGCCTACGCACGGCAGTTCACCAGCCCCAGCATTTT
V: TRBV20-1; size: -; J: TRBJ2-1; D: -; CDR3: CSASVGGRVPYNEQFF; DNA: TGCAGTGCTAGTGTGGGGGGACGAGTGCCCTACAATGAGCAGTTCTTC
V: TRBV27; size: -; J: TRBJ1-2; D: -; CDR3: CASSLSDRHYGYTF; DNA: TGTGCCAGCAGTTTGTCCGACAGGCACTATGGCTACACCTTC
V: TRBV11-2; size: many; J: TRBJ2-7; D: TRBD2; CDR3: CASSSEGLPGYEQYF; DNA: TGTGCCAGCAGCTCGGAGGGACTACCTGGCTACGAGCAGTACTTC
V: TRBV7-3; size: -; J: TRBJ1-1; D: -; CDR3: CASSPGPRNTEAFF; DNA: TGTGCCAGCAGCCCGGGACCGAGAAACACTGAAGCTTTCTTT
V: TRBV20-1; size: few; J: TRBJ2-3; D: -; CDR3: CSARALRGGADTQYF; DNA: TGCAGTGCCCGTGCCCTACGAGGCGGCGCAGATACGCAGTATTTT
V: TRBV4-1; size: -; J: TRBJ1-3; D: -; CDR3: CASSQDTTMRGGDTIYF; DNA: TGCGCCAGCAGCCAAGATACGACAATGAGGGGTGGAGACACCATATATTTT
V: TRBV20-1; size: -; J: TRBJ2-1; D: -; CDR3: CSAKPRTNNEQFF; DNA: TGCAGTGCTAAACCTAGGACTAATAATGAGCAGTTCTTC